Below, 24 T cell receptor beta chains from the same sample are listed, as sequenced in a study of beta chain features in type 1 diabetes. cDNA synthesis used the whole RNA isolate, giving expressed TCRB sequences. Sequencing was performed with immunoSEQ multiplex PCR; in TCRdb, only in-frame clones are kept and a portion is missing. The table lists around 350,000 clones, roughly 12% of them singletons, with 0.017% in the top ten. Sequenced: naive CD4+ T cells from blood. These receptors were obtained from a man aged 18-30 years in good health.

The chain couples TRBV5-1 to TRBJ2-1, with D possibly matching TRBD2 (6 bases). The CDR3 length is 13 residues. The V gene lost 0 bases and the J gene lost 6 bases, with 7 bases spanning the gap. Germline values: CDR1 SGHRS, CDR2 YFSETQ. CDR3 residues: CASSLEEGNEQFF. The CDR3 DNA reads as TGCGCCAGCAGCTTGGAGGAGGGCAATGAGCAGTTCTTC.

The chain is built from TRBV9 and TRBJ2-7, with D hard to call. Deletions cut 0 bases from V and 0 bases from J, with 10 bases between. Per germline, CDR1 SGDLS and CDR2 YYNGEE. The CDR3 runs to 15 residues. The CDR3 coding sequence is TGTGCCAGCAGCGTAGGAGCGTTGAGCTCCTACGAGCAGTACTTC. Translating it yields CASSVGALSSYEQYF.

The chain couples TRBV6-1 to TRBJ1-2; 7 nucleotides line up with TRBD1. The CDR3 has 13 residues. Germline-derived CDR1 and CDR2 are MNHNS and SASEGT. Losses at the gene ends were 6 bases for V and 4 bases for J; bases not matched to a gene: 5. The CDR3 protein is CASSEGQTYGYTF. CDR3 sequence (DNA): TGTGCCAGCAGCGAGGGACAGACCTATGGCTACACCTTC.

This clone was seen more than once but under ten times. This sequence joins TRBV28 and TRBJ2-3; D possibly corresponds to TRBD1 (6 bases). The length of the CDR3 is 15 residues. Germline V lookup: CDR1 MDHEN, CDR2 SYDVKM. The germline V and J ends were trimmed by 5 bases and 4 bases, with 16 bases remaining between them. The CDR3 is CASSLTPGQPDTQYF. The DNA of the CDR3 is TGTGCCAGCAGTCTAACCCCTGGACAGCCAGATACGCAGTATTTT.

This clone has more than one count but fewer than ten. This rearrangement joins TRBV5-1 to TRBJ2-1, with 11 bases aligning to TRBD2. In germline, CDR1 is SGHRS, CDR2 YFSETQ. This CDR3 contains 13 residues. V lost 4 bases and J lost 6; bases outside the gene matches: 0. The CDR3 sequence is CASSGTSGNEQFF. Written as DNA, the CDR3 is TGCGCCAGCAGCGGGACTAGCGGCAATGAGCAGTTCTTC.

In its sample, this clone was seen a few times. V is TRBV5-8 and J is TRBJ2-2, with 8 bases fitting TRBD1. This CDR3 is built from 15 residues. Germline V CDR1 and CDR2: SGHTS, YDEGEE. The junction had 5 bases not matched to a gene; V was cut back by 3 bases and J by 4 bases. In nucleotides, the CDR3 is TGTGCCAGCAGCTGGGACAGGACCTCCACCGGGGAGCTGTTTTTT. Translation: CASSWDRTSTGELFF.

This clone showed up just a few times. This rearrangement joins TRBV5-1 to TRBJ1-1; D might be TRBD1 (5 bases). The CDR3 totals 15 residues. V shed 4 bases and J shed 3 bases, with 16 bases lying between them. Germline loops: CDR1 SGHRS, CDR2 YFSETQ. This chain's CDR3 is CASSPLAGMDTEAFF. The CDR3 nucleotides read TGCGCCAGCAGCCCCTTAGCAGGGATGGACACTGAAGCTTTCTTT.

This chain connects TRBV19 to TRBJ2-7, with 10 bases aligning to TRBD1. Trimming removed 5 bases from V and 1 base from J; junction bases left unmatched: 8. Germline assignment: CDR1 LNHDA and CDR2 SQIVND (reference sequence). The CDR3 is made up of 16 amino acids. CDR3 nucleotides: TGTGCCAGTAGTCCAAGAGGGACAGGGGCTTCCTACGAGCAGTACTTC. Its translation: CASSPRGTGASYEQYF.

The chain combines TRBV7-2 with TRBJ2-3; TRBD2 agrees at 13 bases. This CDR3 region has 16 residues. The germline gives CDR1 SGHTA, CDR2 FQGNSA. V was pared by 6 bases and J by 6 bases, with 9 bases of the junction left unmatched. CDR3 nucleotide sequence: TGTGCCAGCAGTTTTCAACTAGCGGGGGGGTGGGATACGCAGTATTTT. Translating gives CASSFQLAGGWDTQYF.

This clone was detected a few times. The chain uses TRBV5-1 and TRBJ2-7; a weak D match, TRBD2 (6 bases). The germline CDR1 and CDR2 sequences are SGHRS and YFSETQ. The CDR3 is made up of 15 amino acids. Trimming shortened V by 4 bases and J by 6 bases, and 20 bases separated the two germline ends. Here the CDR3 DNA reads TGCGCCAGCAGCCCAAGAACGGAGGGCGGGCTCGAGCAGTACTTC. This encodes CASSPRTEGGLEQYF.

This clone was observed a handful of times. V is TRBV9 and J is TRBJ2-3; D is ambiguous. V was pared by 0 bases and J by 0 bases, with 11 bases between. Germline V gene lookup returns CDR1 SGDLS and CDR2 YYNGEE. The CDR3 is 16 residues long. The CDR3, as DNA: TGTGCCAGCAGCGTAGGGCCAGAACAAAGCACAGATACGCAGTATTTT. This codes for CASSVGPEQSTDTQYF.

V is TRBV19 and J is TRBJ1-1; perhaps TRBD1 as D (6 bases). This CDR3 comprises 13 residues. CDR1 is LNHDA and CDR2 is SQIVND in the germline V gene (reference sequence). V lost 7 bases, J lost 3 bases, and 12 bases lay in between. DNA for the CDR3: TGTGCCAGTACCCCATCAGGGGACACTGAAGCTTTCTTT. Encoded protein: CASTPSGDTEAFF. The full variable domain, rest sourced from reference TRBV19 and TRBJ1-1, is DGGITQSPKYLFRKEGQNVTLSCEQNLNHDAMYWYRQDPGQGLRLIYYSQIVNDFQKGDIAEGYSVSREKKESFPLTVTSAQKNPTAFYLCASTPSGDTEAFFGQGTRLTVV.

This clone was counted a few times. The chain has TRBV6-6 and TRBJ2-7; D gene ambiguous. The CDR3 sequence is 11 residues long. Germline-derived CDR1 and CDR2 are MNHNY and SVGAGI (reference sequence). Trimming cost V 5 bases and J 7 bases, with 9 bases left between them. The CDR3 sequence: CASSAVQEQYF. The CDR3 DNA reads as TGTGCCAGCAGTGCAGTGCAGGAGCAGTACTTC.

This clone has just a few counts. J is TRBJ2-1 and V is TRBV5-1; 7 nucleotides match TRBD2. Looked up from germline, CDR1 is SGHRS and CDR2 is YFSETQ. V was clipped by 0 bases and J by 4 bases; unmatched bases: 4. This CDR3 spans 15 amino acids. In DNA form, the CDR3 reads TGCGCCAGCAGCTTGGACGGGGAGGGGTACAATGAGCAGTTCTTC. As protein: CASSLDGEGYNEQFF. Variable domain in full (rest from reference TRBV5-1 and TRBJ2-1): KAGVTQTPRYLIKTRGQQVTLSCSPISGHRSVSWYQQTPGQGLQFLFEYFSETQRNKGNFPGRFSGRQFSNSRSEMNVSTLELGDSALYLCASSLDGEGYNEQFFGPGTRLTVL.

This clone was detected a few times. This chain uses TRBV19 with TRBJ1-5; 8 bases are shared with TRBD1. Per the germline V gene, CDR1 is LNHDA and CDR2 is SQIVND (reference sequence). V trimming: 3 bases; J trimming: 0 bases; junction bases outside the gene matches: 4. This CDR3 is built from 16 residues. The CDR3 nucleotides read TGTGCCAGTAGTATCCCCAGGGGGCGTAGCAATCAGCCCCAGCATTTT. Its protein is CASSIPRGRSNQPQHF.

The chain couples TRBV14 to TRBJ1-5; 7 bases are shared with TRBD1. The CDR3 is 15 amino acids. Germline assignment: CDR1 SGHDN and CDR2 FVKESK. The J segment lost 2 bases and the V segment lost 3 bases, leaving 4 bases of the junction unmatched. As DNA, the CDR3 is TGTGCCAGCAGCCAGTCAGGGGGTGGCAATCAGCCCCAGCATTTT. Translating gives CASSQSGGGNQPQHF.

V is TRBV5-1 and J is TRBJ2-7; D may be TRBD1 (5 bases). The V end lost 0 bases, the J end lost 0 bases, and 10 bases lay between the germline ends. The germline gives CDR1 SGHRS, CDR2 YFSETQ. CDR3 length equals 15 residues. CDR3 in amino acids: CASSLAQGSSYEQYF. The CDR3 bases are TGCGCCAGCAGCTTGGCTCAGGGAAGCTCCTACGAGCAGTACTTC.

This clone was found a few times. The gene calls are TRBV2 and TRBJ2-4, with 8 positions matching TRBD1. Per the germline V gene, CDR1 is SNHLY and CDR2 is FYNNEI. This CDR3 is built from 15 residues. V was clipped by 6 bases and J by 2 bases; unmatched bases: 6. CDR3 residues: CASRPTGVPKNIQYF. In DNA, the CDR3 is TGTGCCAGCAGACCGACAGGGGTGCCCAAAAACATTCAGTACTTC.

The genes are TRBV5-1 and TRBJ1-1, with a weak D call TRBD1 (5 bases). CDR1 SGHRS and CDR2 YFSETQ come from the germline V gene. The V end lost 4 bases, the J end lost 4 bases, and 8 bases lay between the germline ends. The CDR3 totals 12 residues. The CDR3 region is CASSGQGTEAFF. The CDR3, as DNA: TGCGCCAGCAGCGGGCAGGGCACTGAAGCTTTCTTT. The full variable domain, with the rest looked up from reference TRBV5-1 and TRBJ1-1, is KAGVTQTPRYLIKTRGQQVTLSCSPISGHRSVSWYQQTPGQGLQFLFEYFSETQRNKGNFPGRFSGRQFSNSRSEMNVSTLELGDSALYLCASSGQGTEAFFGQGTRLTVV.

This clone is a singleton in its sample. This sequence joins TRBV5-1 and TRBJ1-1; 7 nucleotides align to TRBD1. This CDR3 spans 15 amino acids. Germline assignment: CDR1 SGHRS and CDR2 YFSETQ. J was trimmed by 3 bases and V by 5 bases; bases with no gene match: 10. In nucleotides, the CDR3 is TGCGCCAGCAGTTTCATCAGGGGGTTCCACACTGAAGCTTTCTTT. Amino acids: CASSFIRGFHTEAFF.

This chain joins TRBV27 and TRBJ2-5, with D tentatively TRBD1 (5 bases). Germline V gives CDR1 MNHEY, CDR2 SMNVEV (reference sequence). The V end lost 4 bases, the J end lost 5 bases, and 14 bases lay between the germline ends. This CDR3 contains 14 residues. CDR3 sequence: CASSSDRISETQYF. Written as DNA, the CDR3 is TGTGCCAGCAGTTCCGACAGAATAAGCGAGACCCAGTACTTC.

This clone was picked up a small number of times. The chain couples TRBV28 to TRBJ2-7; TRBD1 agrees at 8 bases. This CDR3 spans 16 amino acids. Germline V gene sequence: CDR1 MDHEN, CDR2 SYDVKM. J lost 4 bases, V lost 3 bases, and 11 bases had no gene match. CDR3 in amino acids: CASSLWGRGRPYEQYF. The CDR3 DNA is TGTGCCAGCAGTTTGTGGGGCAGGGGGCGCCCTTACGAGCAGTACTTC.

This clone has just a few counts. The J gene is TRBJ2-1, the V gene TRBV9, with TRBD2 matching over 9 bases. J was trimmed by 5 bases and V by 0 bases; bases with no gene match: 3. Germline V gene data show CDR1 as SGDLS and CDR2 as YYNGEE. The CDR3 contains 15 residues. The CDR3 sequence: CASSVGVAGDNEQFF. For the CDR3, the DNA is TGTGCCAGCAGCGTAGGAGTAGCGGGGGACAATGAGCAGTTCTTC.

The rearrangement uses TRBV5-1 and TRBJ2-7; a possible D gene is TRBD1 (5 bases). The germline V gene encodes CDR1 SGHRS and CDR2 YFSETQ. Trimming took 1 base from V and 2 from J, leaving 7 bases between them. CDR3 length: 13 residues. CDR3 region: CASSLTRAYEQYF. The CDR3 region has the DNA TGCGCCAGCAGCTTGACCAGGGCCTACGAGCAGTACTTC.